This T cell receptor beta chain was found in a study of T cell repertoires and HLA-DP antigens. Study findings and constraints: The CD4+ repertoire was not split into naive and memory.

On this clone: The antigen remains undetermined.

Clones were read by immunoSEQ multiplex PCR, and TCRdb kept only the in-frame ones, dropping some. The table includes around 70,000 clones, about four fifths detected once. Germline trimming cut 7 bases from V and 7 bases from J; bases unmatched to any gene: 7. Germline V CDR1 and CDR2: SGHAT, FQDESV (reference sequence). This CDR3 comprises 14 residues. Sequencing used CD4+ T cells from PBMCs. This clonotype was obtained from a man aged 60 to 69 in good health and CMV-seronegative. The chain has TRBV11-1 and TRBJ2-2; 9 bases align to TRBD1. CDR3 sequence (DNA): TGTGCCAGCAACCGGGACAGGGTTAGCGGGGAGCTGTTTTTT. Translated: CASNRDRVSGELFF. The variable domain in full, with the rest retrieved from reference TRBV11-1 and TRBJ2-2, is EAEVAQSPRYKITEKSQAVAFWCDPISGHATLYWYRQILGQGPELLVQFQDESVVDDSQLPKDRFSAERLKGVDSTLKIQPAELGDSAMYLCASNRDRVSGELFFGEGSRLTVL.